This passage covers 6 T cell receptor beta chains from one sample sequenced in a study of blood T cell repertoires in COVID-19. Measured with immunoSEQ multiplex PCR; TCRdb has only the in-frame clones, and not every one. The sample contains approximately 100,000 clones, roughly 90% of which appear only once. The sample was peripheral blood. The receptor source for this set is a human donor with acute or convalescent COVID-19. The donor label of this sample is uncertain.

The chain is built from TRBV19 and TRBJ1-1; D possibly corresponds to TRBD1 (5 bases). This CDR3 comprises 18 residues. The V end lost 3 bases, the J end lost 0 bases, and 20 bases lay between the germline ends. Per the germline V gene, CDR1 is LNHDA and CDR2 is SQIVND (reference sequence). The CDR3 sequence: CASSILVGRRGMNTEAFF. The DNA of the CDR3 is TGTGCCAGTAGTATTCTTGTCGGTCGGAGGGGAATGAACACTGAAGCTTTCTTT.

The chain employs TRBV19 and TRBJ2-2; 12 bases map to TRBD2. The CDR3 is 18 amino acids. CDR1 and CDR2 (germline): LNHDA, SQIVND (reference sequence). V lost 5 bases, J lost 0 bases, and 7 bases stayed unmatched. The CDR3, as DNA: TGTGCCAGTAGTTTCCTAGCGGGAGGGTTCGCGAACACCGGGGAGCTGTTTTTT. This translates into CASSFLAGGFANTGELFF.

The gene calls are TRBV27 and TRBJ2-3; a possible D gene is TRBD2 (6 bases). The V gene lost 6 bases and the J gene lost 3 bases, with 13 bases spanning the gap. Looked up from germline, CDR1 is MNHEY and CDR2 is SMNVEV (reference sequence). This CDR3 region has 14 residues. This CDR3 reads CASRQPGLTDTQYF. Here the CDR3 DNA reads TGTGCCAGCAGGCAACCGGGACTGACAGATACGCAGTATTTT.

This clone was counted once. V usage is TRBV7-9 and J usage is TRBJ2-5, with 8 bases lining up with TRBD2. Germline CDR1 is SEHNR and CDR2 is FQNEAQ (reference sequence). Trimming at V came to 5 bases and at J to 2 bases, leaving 7 bases not matched to a gene. The CDR3 runs 15 residues. The CDR3: CASSARTSLQETQYF. The CDR3 DNA reads as TGTGCCAGCAGCGCCCGGACTAGCCTACAAGAGACCCAGTACTTC.

The genes are TRBV28 and TRBJ1-4, with a tentative D call TRBD1 (5 bases). The V end lost 5 bases, the J end lost 4 bases, and 14 bases lay between the germline ends. This CDR3 has 15 amino acids. Germline CDR1 and CDR2: MDHEN and SYDVKM. The CDR3 spells CASSPRGQGNEKLFF. In nucleotides, the CDR3 is TGTGCCAGCAGTCCACGTGGGCAGGGTAATGAAAAACTGTTTTTT.

Details on this clone: This CDR3 is also generated by other DNA sequences in the sample. The chain employs TRBV5-1 and TRBJ1-5; 11 bases map to TRBD1. V trimming: 4 bases; J trimming: 5 bases; junction bases outside the gene matches: 2. This CDR3 spans 14 amino acids. CDR1 is SGHRS, CDR2 YFSETQ, per germline. CDR3 region: CASSTGQGDQPQHF. In DNA form, the CDR3 reads TGCGCCAGCAGCACGGGACAGGGGGATCAGCCCCAGCATTTT.